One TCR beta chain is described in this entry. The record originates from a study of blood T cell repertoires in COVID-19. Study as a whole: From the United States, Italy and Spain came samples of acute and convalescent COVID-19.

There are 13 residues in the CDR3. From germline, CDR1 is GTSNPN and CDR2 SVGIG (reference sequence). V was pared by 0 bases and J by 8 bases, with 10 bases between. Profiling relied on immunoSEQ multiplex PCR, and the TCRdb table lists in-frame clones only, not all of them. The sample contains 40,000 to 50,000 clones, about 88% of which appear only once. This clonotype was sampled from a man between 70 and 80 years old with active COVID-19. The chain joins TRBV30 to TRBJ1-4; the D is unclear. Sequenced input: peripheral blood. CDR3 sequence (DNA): TGTGCCTGGAGTGTACTCCGAGGGGAAAAACTGTTTTTT. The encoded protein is CAWSVLRGEKLFF.